This T cell receptor (beta chain) derives from a study of CD8 T cells in ankylosing spondylitis. This clonotype was observed a single time. The antigen remains unidentified. With molecular barcodes, quantitative 5'-RACE was used to make the TCR beta libraries. TCRdb reprocessed the 5' RACE reads via MiXCR and lists one record per CDR3 protein. The table lists almost 250,000 distinct CDR3 sequences, around 32% of them singletons. Germline V gene sequence: CDR1 SGHRS, CDR2 YFSETQ. The CDR3 totals 14 residues. V shed 0 bases and J 2 bases; nucleotides not matched to a gene: 2. Study-level points and caveats: Ankylosing spondylitis blood seemed to carry a telltale TCR beta motif made of several highly homologous variants. Disease-linked clones reportedly concentrated significantly in matched ankylosing spondylitis synovial fluid.

Material: blood, either unsorted or a sorted T cell fraction (not recorded which). The sequence was collected from a male donor with ankylosing spondylitis or in good health (not recorded which). The chain couples TRBV5-1 to TRBJ2-7; 7 positions agree with TRBD2. CDR3 protein: CASSLARGAYEQYF. The CDR3 coding sequence is TGCGCCAGCAGCTTGGCCCGGGGGGCCTACGAGCAGTACTTC.